The clone carrying this T cell receptor beta chain was observed a few times. The antigen is undetermined. The CDR3 is 14 amino acids. Germline lookup yields CDR1 ENHRY and CDR2 SYGVKD. V lost 2 bases and J lost 1, with 8 bases in between. This specimen comes from a study of T-cell memory formation after mild COVID-19. Points from the study as a whole: Of the contracting clones, CD4+ ones lay mainly in CM and EM, and CD8+ ones in EMRA.

TCRdb reanalysed the 5' RACE reads using MiXCR and keeps one entry per CDR3 protein. The table records approximately 210,000 distinct CDR3 sequences, 8% to 11% of them present only once. The sample comprised PBMCs or a T cell subset sorted from them (not recorded which). The sequence derives from a man aged 18 to 29 who had mild COVID-19 (a few samples of this study predate the infection). Cell type and time point are not known. This chain links TRBV10-3 with TRBJ2-5; D possibly corresponds to TRBD2 (5 bases). CDR3 coding DNA: TGTGCCATCAGTGAGGCGGGCAGCCAAGAGACCCAGTACTTC. Amino acid sequence: CAISEAGSQETQYF.